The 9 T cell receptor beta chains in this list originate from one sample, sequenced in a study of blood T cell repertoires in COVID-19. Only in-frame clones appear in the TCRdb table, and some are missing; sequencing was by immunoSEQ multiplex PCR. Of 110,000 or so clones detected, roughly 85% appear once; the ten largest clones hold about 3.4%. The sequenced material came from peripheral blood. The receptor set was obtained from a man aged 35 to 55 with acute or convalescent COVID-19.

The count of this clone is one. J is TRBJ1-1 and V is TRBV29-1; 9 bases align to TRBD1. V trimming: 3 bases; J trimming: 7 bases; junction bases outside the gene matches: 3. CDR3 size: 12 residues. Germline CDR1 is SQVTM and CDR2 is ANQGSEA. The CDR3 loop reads CSVEGTGSEAFF. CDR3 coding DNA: TGCAGCGTTGAGGGGACAGGGAGTGAAGCTTTCTTT.

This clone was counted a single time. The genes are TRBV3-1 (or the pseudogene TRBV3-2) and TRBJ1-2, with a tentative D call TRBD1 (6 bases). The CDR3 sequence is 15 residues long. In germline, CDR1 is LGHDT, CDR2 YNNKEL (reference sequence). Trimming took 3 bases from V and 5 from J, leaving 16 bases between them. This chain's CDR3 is CASSHTARDIYGYTF. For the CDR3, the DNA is TGTGCCAGCAGCCATACCGCCCGGGACATATATGGCTACACCTTC.

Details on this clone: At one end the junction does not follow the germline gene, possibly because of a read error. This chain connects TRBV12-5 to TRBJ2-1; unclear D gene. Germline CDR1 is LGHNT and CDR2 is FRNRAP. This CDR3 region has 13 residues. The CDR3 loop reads CASGLVLSNGQFF. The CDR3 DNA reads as TGTGCTAGTGGTTTGGTACTGTCTAATGGGCAGTTCTTC. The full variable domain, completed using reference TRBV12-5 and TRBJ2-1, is DARVTQTPRHKVTEMGQEVTMRCQPILGHNTVFWYRQTMMQGLELLAYFRNRAPLDDSGMPKDRFSAEMPDATLATLKIQPSEPRDSAVYFCASGLVLSNGQFFGPGTRLTVL.

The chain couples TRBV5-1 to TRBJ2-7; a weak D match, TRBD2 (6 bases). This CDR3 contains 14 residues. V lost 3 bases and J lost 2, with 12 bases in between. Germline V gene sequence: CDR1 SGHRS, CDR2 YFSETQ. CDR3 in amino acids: CASSSGTDAYEQYF. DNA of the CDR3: TGCGCCAGCAGCTCAGGGACTGACGCCTACGAGCAGTACTTC.

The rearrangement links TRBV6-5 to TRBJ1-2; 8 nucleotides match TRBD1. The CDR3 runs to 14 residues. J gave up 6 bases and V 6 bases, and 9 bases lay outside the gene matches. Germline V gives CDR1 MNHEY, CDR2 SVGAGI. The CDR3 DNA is TGTGCCAGCAGCAAAGGACAGGGCAAGGATGGCTACACCTTC. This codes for CASSKGQGKDGYTF.

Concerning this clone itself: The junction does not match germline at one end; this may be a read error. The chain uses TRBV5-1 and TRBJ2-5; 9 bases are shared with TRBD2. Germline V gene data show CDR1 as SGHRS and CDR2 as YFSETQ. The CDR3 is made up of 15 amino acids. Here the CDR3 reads CARSRRGGAGETQYF. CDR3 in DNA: TGCGCCCGCAGCCGGCGGGGGGGCGCCGGGGAGACCCAGTACTTC.

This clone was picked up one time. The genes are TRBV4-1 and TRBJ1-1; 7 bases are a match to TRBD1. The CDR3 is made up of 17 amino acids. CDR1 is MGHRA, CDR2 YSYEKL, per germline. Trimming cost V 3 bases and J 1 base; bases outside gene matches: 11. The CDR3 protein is CASSQAPGTDKNTEAFF. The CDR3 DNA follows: TGCGCCAGCAGCCAGGCCCCCGGGACAGACAAGAACACTGAAGCTTTCTTT.

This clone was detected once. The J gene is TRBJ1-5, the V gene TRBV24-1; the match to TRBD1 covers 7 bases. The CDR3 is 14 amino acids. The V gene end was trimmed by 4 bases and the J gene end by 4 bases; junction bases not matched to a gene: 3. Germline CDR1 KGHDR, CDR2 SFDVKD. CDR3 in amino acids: CATSETGENQPQHF. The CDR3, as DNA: TGTGCCACCAGTGAAACAGGGGAAAATCAGCCCCAGCATTTT.

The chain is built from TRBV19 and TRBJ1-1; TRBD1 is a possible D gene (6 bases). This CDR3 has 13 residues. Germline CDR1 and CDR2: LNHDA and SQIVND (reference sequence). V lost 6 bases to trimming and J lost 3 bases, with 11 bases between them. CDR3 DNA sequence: TGTGCCAGTAGCCCAGACAGGTACACTGAAGCTTTCTTT. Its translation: CASSPDRYTEAFF.